The 21 T cell receptor beta chains given below trace back to one sample, sequenced in a study of naive and memory T cell subsets (dated by TCRdb to about 2017). Using 3' ligation of a UMI-containing oligonucleotide to TCR cDNA, the study laid out a robust and sensitive protocol to amplify, sequence and analyze TCRs. The receptor library was made with 5' RACE. TCRdb records Illumina MiSeq as the sequencer. Four rounds of PCR, run with the SP2 primer together with nested alpha and beta constant region primers, were used to amplify the ligated cDNA. TCRdb reanalyzed the raw reads on its own, using fastp at Q25 for trimming and MiXCR for clone calling, and kept in-frame beta chains. When rows share a CDR3 protein, they turn into one entry using the most common DNA and genes. The sample table contains tens of thousands of distinct CDR3 sequences; only one count was recorded for 7% to 8.5% of them. The top ten hold 9.7% of the sample.

The receptors originated from a male donor in good health.

The table lists this clonotype with many counts. V is TRBV12-3 or TRBV12-4 and J is TRBJ1-2; the D gene is possibly TRBD1 (5 bases). Trimming stripped 5 bases from V and 5 bases from J, with 12 bases between. This CDR3 has 13 amino acids. The CDR3 here is CASSPGTFYGYTF. CDR3 DNA sequence: TGTGCCAGCAGTCCGGGGACCTTTTATGGCTACACCTTC.

This clonotype was seen at least ten times. The chain employs TRBV29-1 and TRBJ1-1; D may be TRBD1 (6 bases). CDR3 length: 12 amino acids. Germline loops: CDR1 SQVTM, CDR2 ANQGSEA. Trimming took 7 bases from V and 0 from J, leaving 9 bases between them. The chain's CDR3 is CSAQGLNTEAFF. The CDR3 DNA sequence: TGCAGCGCCCAGGGGTTGAACACTGAAGCTTTCTTT.

This clonotype has ten or more counts. The genes are TRBV3-1 and TRBJ2-1, with D uncertain. With 2 bases removed from V and 6 bases from J, the gap between germline ends came to 11 bases. CDR3 length: 14 amino acids. CDR1 is LGHDT, CDR2 YNNKEL, per germline (reference sequence). CDR3 DNA: TGTGCCAGCAGCCAATTTAGTCCCCCCAATGAGCAGTTCTTC. This codes for CASSQFSPPNEQFF.

This clonotype has ten or more counts. V is TRBV20-1 and J is TRBJ2-3; D uncertain. The V end was cut by 0 bases, the J end by 1 base, with 8 bases between. Germline V gives CDR1 DFQATT, CDR2 SNEGSKA (reference sequence). This CDR3 region has 14 residues. In DNA, the CDR3 is TGCAGTGCTAGAGATCGAAGTGGCACAGATACGCAGTATTTT. Its protein product is CSARDRSGTDTQYF.

This clonotype has a count of ten or more. The V call is TRBV12-3 or TRBV12-4, the J call TRBJ2-7, with D possibly being TRBD1 (5 bases). The germline V and J ends were trimmed by 6 bases and 1 base, with 10 bases remaining between them. CDR3 length: 13 residues. CDR3 nucleotide sequence: TGTGCCAGCAGCCCAGCAGGGTCCTACGAGCAGTACTTC. Protein product: CASSPAGSYEQYF.

This chain joins TRBV20-1 and TRBJ2-7; 13 nucleotides match TRBD2. This CDR3 region has 16 residues. The V and J ends lost 4 bases and 5 bases, in that order; junction bases with no gene match: 11. In germline, CDR1 is DFQATT, CDR2 SNEGSKA (reference sequence). DNA for the CDR3: TGCAGTGCTAAAAGCCTGGGACTAGCGGGGACCGACGAGCAGTACTTC. It yields the protein CSAKSLGLAGTDEQYF.

This clonotype was observed at least ten times. J is TRBJ2-5 and V is TRBV7-2; the D gene is possibly TRBD2 (5 bases). This CDR3 spans 13 amino acids. V was shortened by 3 bases and J by 4 bases, with 9 bases between the two germline ends. Germline CDR1 SGHTA, CDR2 FQGNSA. This chain's CDR3 is CASSLGARETQYF. The CDR3 nucleotides read TGTGCCAGCAGCTTGGGAGCACGAGAGACCCAGTACTTC.

This clonotype was seen many times. The chain combines TRBV6-5 with TRBJ1-3, with TRBD1 as a possible D gene (5 bases). This CDR3 has 16 amino acids. Germline V lookup: CDR1 MNHEY, CDR2 SVGAGI. V lost 0 bases to trimming and J lost 1 base, with 10 bases between them. The CDR3 DNA sequence: TGTGCCAGCAGTTACTCGTATGGGACTTCTGGAAACACCATATATTTT. Its translation is CASSYSYGTSGNTIYF.

This clonotype was counted at least ten times. V and J are TRBV4-1 and TRBJ2-7, with D possibly being TRBD2 (6 bases). The CDR3 totals 15 residues. Germline lookup yields CDR1 MGHRA and CDR2 YSYEKL. The V end was cut by 0 bases, the J end by 5 bases, with 14 bases between. The CDR3 here is CASSQEGRPSNEQYF. The CDR3 DNA is TGCGCCAGCAGCCAAGAAGGGAGGCCGTCTAACGAGCAGTACTTC.

This clonotype was counted a few times. V and J are TRBV20-1 and TRBJ1-2; D gene ambiguous. V shed 0 bases and J shed 2 bases, with 13 bases lying between them. In germline, CDR1 is DFQATT, CDR2 SNEGSKA (reference sequence). The CDR3 spans 15 residues. The DNA of the CDR3 is TGCAGTGCTAGAGATCGAAGGATTAGCAACTATGGCTACACCTTC. Its protein product is CSARDRRISNYGYTF.

This clonotype came up many times. The chain recombines TRBV5-1 with TRBJ2-3; D not certain. V shed 0 bases and J shed 3 bases, with 8 bases lying between them. This CDR3 has 14 residues. The germline V gene encodes CDR1 SGHRS and CDR2 YFSETQ. The CDR3 loop reads CASSLGMETDTQYF. CDR3 nucleotides: TGCGCCAGCAGCTTGGGGATGGAAACAGATACGCAGTATTTT.

The chain couples TRBV12-3 or TRBV12-4 to TRBJ1-5; D gene uncertain. V was trimmed by 1 base and J by 2 bases, leaving 9 bases between them. The CDR3 has 15 amino acids. The DNA for the CDR3 is TGTGCCAGCAGTTTAGGGTCCGCGGGCAATCAGCCCCAGCATTTT. Its translation: CASSLGSAGNQPQHF.

This clonotype was seen more than once but under ten times. The V and J genes are TRBV29-1 and TRBJ2-7; possibly TRBD1 or TRBD2 for D (5 bases each). The CDR3 consists of 14 residues. Germline V CDR1 and CDR2: SQVTM, ANQGSEA. The ends were cut back, 6 bases at V and 2 bases at J, with 17 bases in the middle. Here the CDR3 DNA reads TGCAGCGTCACGGACGGGACGGGCGCCTACGAGCAGTACTTC. This codes for CSVTDGTGAYEQYF.

This clonotype was observed many times. V usage is TRBV29-1 and J usage is TRBJ1-1, with 7 bases fitting TRBD1. CDR1 is SQVTM and CDR2 is ANQGSEA in the germline V gene. The V segment lost 6 bases and the J segment 7 bases; nucleotides outside the gene matches: 8. The CDR3 consists of 12 residues. DNA for the CDR3: TGCAGCGTCTCACCCAGGGGGGGTGAAGCTTTCTTT. Amino acid sequence: CSVSPRGGEAFF.

Concerning this clonotype: This may stem from a read error, because a much larger clone lies one nucleotide away. The chain couples TRBV5-1 to TRBJ2-1; possibly TRBD1 or TRBD2 for D (5 bases each). In germline, CDR1 is SGHRS, CDR2 YFSETQ. This CDR3 has 16 amino acids. The CDR3 spells CVSIDPRGPLTNEQFF. The DNA for the CDR3 is TGCGTCAGCATAGACCCCCGGGGACCACTTACCAATGAGCAGTTCTTC. Using reference TRBV5-1 and TRBJ2-1 for the parts outside the CDR3, the full variable domain is KAGVTQTPRYLIKTRGQQVTLSCSPISGHRSVSWYQQTPGQGLQFLFEYFSETQRNKGNFPGRFSGRQFSNSRSEMNVSTLELGDSALYLCVSIDPRGPLTNEQFFGPGTRLTVL.

CDR3 nucleotides: TGTGCCAGCAGCGTGACTAGCGGGGGGCCCTACGAGCAGTACTTC. Protein sequence: CASSVTSGGPYEQYF. The genes are TRBV11-2 and TRBJ2-7, with 13 bases lining up with TRBD2. The trim removed 5 bases at V and 2 bases at J, leaving 3 bases unmatched. CDR1 and CDR2 from the germline V gene are SGHAT and FQNNGV. This CDR3 is built from 15 residues.

This clonotype has at least ten counts. V is TRBV3-1 and J is TRBJ1-2; perhaps TRBD1 as D (6 bases). The V end lost 2 bases, the J end lost 4 bases, and 11 bases lay between the germline ends. This CDR3 is 14 amino acids long. The germline CDR1 and CDR2 sequences are LGHDT and YNNKEL (reference sequence). This CDR3 is CASSQTTGFYGYTF. CDR3 in DNA: TGTGCCAGCAGCCAAACTACAGGGTTCTATGGCTACACCTTC.

This clonotype has at least ten counts. The chain joins TRBV11-2 to TRBJ2-3; D remains ambiguous. The length of the CDR3 is 17 residues. From germline, CDR1 is SGHAT and CDR2 FQNNGV. Trimming removed 4 bases from V and 1 base from J, with 18 bases in between. This chain's CDR3 is CASSSTASTTRTDTQYF. The DNA for the CDR3 is TGTGCCAGCAGCTCGACCGCCTCGACAACCCGCACAGATACGCAGTATTTT.

This clonotype came up many times. CDR3 DNA sequence: TGTGCCAGCTCACCACCTGGGGCGGGCACCGGGGAGCTGTTTTTT. Its protein is CASSPPGAGTGELFF. J is TRBJ2-2 and V is TRBV18; TRBD1 or TRBD2 may be the D gene (5 bases each). CDR1 and CDR2 (germline): KGHSH, LQKENI. This CDR3 is built from 15 residues. Trimming took off 0 bases at V and 4 bases at J, with 9 bases between the two ends.

This clonotype was detected many times. The chain has TRBV20-1 and TRBJ1-6, with D tentatively TRBD1 (5 bases). CDR1 and CDR2 from the germline V gene are DFQATT and SNEGSKA (reference sequence). The length of the CDR3 is 14 residues. V dropped 5 bases and J dropped 1 base, with 9 bases sitting between them. This CDR3 is CSASRGSYNSPLHF. CDR3 DNA sequence: TGCAGTGCTTCGAGGGGTTCCTATAATTCACCCCTCCACTTT.

This clonotype was recorded at least ten times. The genes are TRBV29-1 and TRBJ1-1; D uncertain. The CDR3 covers 12 residues. V was trimmed by 7 bases and J by 0 bases, leaving 9 bases between them. Germline V gene sequence: CDR1 SQVTM, CDR2 ANQGSEA. CDR3 amino acids: CSASGMNTEAFF. The CDR3 nucleotides read TGCAGCGCGTCAGGAATGAACACTGAAGCTTTCTTT. The variable domain in full, with the rest retrieved from reference TRBV29-1 and TRBJ1-1, is SAVISQKPSRDICQRGTSLTIQCQVDSQVTMMFWYRQQPGQSLTLIATANQGSEATYESGFVIDKFPISRPNLTFSTLTVSNMSPEDSSIYLCSASGMNTEAFFGQGTRLTVV.